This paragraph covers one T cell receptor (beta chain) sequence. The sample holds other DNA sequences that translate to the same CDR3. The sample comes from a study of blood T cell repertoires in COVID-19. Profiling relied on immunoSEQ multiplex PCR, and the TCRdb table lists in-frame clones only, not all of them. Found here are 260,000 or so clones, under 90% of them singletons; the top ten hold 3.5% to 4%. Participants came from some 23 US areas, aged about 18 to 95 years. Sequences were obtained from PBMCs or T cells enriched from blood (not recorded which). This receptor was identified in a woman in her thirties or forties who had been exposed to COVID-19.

Here the CDR3 DNA reads TGTGCCAGCAGCCCGGACTATAGCAATCAGCCCCAGCATTTT. Translating gives CASSPDYSNQPQHF. The chain uses TRBV11-2 and TRBJ1-5; D unresolved. From germline, CDR1 is SGHAT and CDR2 FQNNGV. The V end lost 5 bases, the J end lost 0 bases, and 8 bases lay between the germline ends. The CDR3 covers 14 residues.